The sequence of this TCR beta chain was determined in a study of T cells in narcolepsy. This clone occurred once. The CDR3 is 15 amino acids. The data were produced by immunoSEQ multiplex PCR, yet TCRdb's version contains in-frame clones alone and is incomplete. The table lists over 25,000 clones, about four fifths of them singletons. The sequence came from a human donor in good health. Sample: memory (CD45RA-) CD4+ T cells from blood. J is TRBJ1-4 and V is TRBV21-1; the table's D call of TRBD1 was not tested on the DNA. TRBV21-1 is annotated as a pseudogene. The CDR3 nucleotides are TGTGCCAGCAGCAAAAAAACAGGGGTGGAGGAAAAACTGTTTTTT. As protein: CASSKKTGVEEKLFF.